This T cell receptor (beta chain) was profiled in a study of T cell responses to AZD1222 COVID-19 vaccine. Study observations and caveats: Possibly, clonal diversity was underestimated; donors were largely white British and included more females. No day 14 peak samples; only post-peak repertoires were characterized.

CDR1 is KGHDR and CDR2 is SFDVKD in the germline V gene. This CDR3 has 13 amino acids. V lost 4 bases to trimming and J lost 5 bases; unmatched junction nucleotides: 2. In its sample, this clone was seen a few times. Its matching antigen is unknown. Second doses that came at about 4 or about 12 weeks were put together. Some clones are missing from TCRdb's copy, which holds only in-frame ones; the method was immunoSEQ multiplex PCR. The sample has about 180,000 clones; around 89% are singletons. This TCR came from an adult who received the AZD1222 COVID-19 vaccine. Material: peripheral blood, obtained 28 days after the second AZD1222 dose. The rearrangement links TRBV24-1 to TRBJ2-7; 9 bases match TRBD1. DNA for the CDR3: TGTGCCACCAGTGAAACAGGGGGCCACGAGCAGTACTTC. Its protein is CATSETGGHEQYF.